The 9 T cell receptor beta chains presented below share a single source sample, sequenced in a study of T cells in localized non-small cell lung cancer. The assay was immunoSEQ multiplex PCR, and TCRdb's table has in-frame clones only and misses some. This sample has 70,000 to 90,000 clones; more than 70% occur once, and the top ten carry about a tenth. Sequences were derived from peripheral blood, sampled before any cancer treatment. Every receptor here comes from a female donor of 60 years or more with stage I lung adenocarcinoma.

This clone was seen more than once but under ten times. V and J are TRBV29-1 and TRBJ1-2, with TRBD1 identical over 7 bases. V lost 6 bases and J lost 6; bases outside the gene matches: 10. The length of the CDR3 is 13 residues. Germline CDR1 is SQVTM and CDR2 is ANQGSEA. CDR3 protein: CSVDSTGLNGYTF. The CDR3, as DNA: TGCAGCGTGGACTCGACAGGGTTGAATGGCTACACCTTC.

In its sample, this clone was seen once. V and J are TRBV28 and TRBJ2-7, with unresolved D. Trimming took off 5 bases at V and 3 bases at J, with 5 bases between the two ends. Germline V gene sequence: CDR1 MDHEN, CDR2 SYDVKM. CDR3 length: 11 residues. The CDR3 sequence: CASSPFYEQYF. CDR3 bases: TGTGCCAGCAGTCCCTTCTACGAGCAGTACTTC.

The chain employs TRBV10-3 and TRBJ2-3; unclear D gene. The CDR3 sequence is 12 residues long. Trimming left V 10 bases short and J 0 bases short, with 8 bases between. Germline CDR1 ENHRY, CDR2 SYGVKD. In nucleotides, the CDR3 is TGTGCCACCCGATCTAGCACAGATACGCAGTATTTT. Translated: CATRSSTDTQYF.

The V call is TRBV5-1, the J call TRBJ2-1; 9 nucleotides match TRBD2. V lost 5 bases, J lost 4 bases, and 7 bases stayed unmatched. This CDR3 spans 15 amino acids. CDR1 and CDR2 from the germline V gene are SGHRS and YFSETQ. CDR3 in amino acids: CASSQAGGRYNEQFF. The CDR3 DNA follows: TGCGCCAGCAGTCAGGCGGGGGGGCGGTACAATGAGCAGTTCTTC.

The J gene is TRBJ1-1, the V gene TRBV7-2; tentative D call: TRBD1 (6 bases). Germline CDR1 reads SGHTA; CDR2 reads FQGNSA. The CDR3 extends over 14 amino acids. The ends were cut back, 3 bases at V and 5 bases at J, with 13 bases in the middle. The chain's CDR3 is CASSFHGGPTEAFF. The CDR3 nucleotides are TGTGCCAGCAGCTTCCACGGGGGCCCTACTGAAGCTTTCTTT.

This clone came up once. The chain has TRBV2 and TRBJ2-7; 7 bases are a match to TRBD1. The CDR3 covers 12 residues. Germline V CDR1 and CDR2: SNHLY, FYNNEI. V dropped 7 bases and J dropped 2; count of bases not matched to a gene: 2. The DNA of the CDR3 is TGTGCCAGCATGGGACAGCCCTACGAGCAGTACTTC. It codes for CASMGQPYEQYF.

This clone was detected only once. The chain employs TRBV19 and TRBJ2-2, with D uncertain. V lost 5 bases and J 2 bases, leaving 15 bases between the germline ends. This CDR3 region has 16 residues. Germline V gives CDR1 LNHDA, CDR2 SQIVND (reference sequence). CDR3 coding DNA: TGTGCCAGTAGTCCCCAGCCCACAGCTAACACCGGGGAGCTGTTTTTT. Amino acid sequence: CASSPQPTANTGELFF.

The chain combines TRBV7-2 with TRBJ2-3; tentative D call: TRBD1 (5 bases). The V and J ends lost 3 bases and 4 bases respectively, with 8 bases between them. Germline V CDR1 and CDR2: SGHTA, FQGNSA. The CDR3 totals 13 residues. CDR3 residues: CASSLTDSDTQYF. The CDR3 nucleotides read TGTGCCAGCAGCTTGACAGACTCAGATACGCAGTATTTT.

This chain joins TRBV6-6 and TRBJ2-2; possibly TRBD2 for D (5 bases). Per germline, CDR1 MNHNY and CDR2 SVGAGI (reference sequence). This CDR3 contains 15 residues. V was shortened by 4 bases and J by 5 bases, with 14 bases between the two germline ends. The CDR3 nucleotides read TGTGCCAGCAGTTCCGGGAATACTGCTACCGGGGAGCTGTTTTTT. Protein: CASSSGNTATGELFF.